This TCR beta chain was retrieved from a study of blood T cell repertoires in COVID-19. The method was immunoSEQ multiplex PCR; TCRdb's version includes in-frame clones alone and lacks a portion of them. The table records 130,000 to 150,000 clones, roughly 90% of them present only once. Participants were placed into cohorts based on the clinical history they reported. V was shortened by 3 bases and J by 8 bases, with 8 bases between the two germline ends. The CDR3 covers 12 residues. The sequence was obtained from a woman aged 25 to 39 with acute COVID-19. The specimen sequenced was PBMCs or T cells enriched from blood (not recorded which). This rearrangement joins TRBV12-3 or TRBV12-4 to TRBJ1-5; no reliable D call. The CDR3 spells CASSFGVKPQHF. The CDR3 bases are TGTGCCAGCAGTTTCGGGGTCAAGCCCCAGCATTTT.